Included here is one T cell receptor beta chain sequence, with context. No antigen is known for it. Base quality data are lacking; no much larger clone is found one base away. Library preparation employed PCR. This sample was sequenced with an Illumina HiSeq 2500. TCR libraries were prepared with molecular barcoding, using unique molecular identifiers to normalize TCRbeta repertoire quantification. Starting from the raw public reads, TCRdb applied fastp trimming at Q25, assembled clones with MiXCR and retained in-frame beta chains. Identical CDR3 proteins give one entry, which carries the most common genes and DNA. The sample table holds fewer than 90,000 distinct CDR3 sequences, of which approximately 7.3% were seen once. The ten largest clones take up about 2.3% of the sample. The data derive from a study of T-cell reconstitution after alpha-beta-depleted transplantation in children (dated by TCRdb to 2016 to 2017). Notes on the research overall: Using TCR repertoire profiling, the study followed T-cell immune reconstitution in a quantitative way in children after TCRalphabeta/CD19-depleted allogeneic hematopoietic cell transplantation.

This TCR came from a human donor who donated a stem cell graft to a child with acute lymphoblastic leukemia. Specimen: PBMCs from the stem cell graft donor, collected from the stem cell graft.

The DNA reads TGTGCCAGCAACCAAGCGGGTGATAGTGGATCTGAGCAGTTCTTC. It specifies CASNQAGDSGSEQFF. This receptor chain uses TRBV21-1 and TRBJ2-1. TRBV21-1 has pseudogene status. Reading from cysteine to phenylalanine, the CDR3 counts 15 amino acids. Only the CDR3 portion is preserved as DNA: 45 bases, with reading frame beginning at the first base.